This entry describes one TCR beta chain. This sample is part of a study of T cell changes during pregnancy in multiple sclerosis. Sequencing was performed with immunoSEQ multiplex PCR; in TCRdb, only in-frame clones are kept and a portion is missing. The data contain roughly 28,000 clones, 90% to 95% of them singletons. This CDR3 is 19 amino acids long. The J segment lost 7 bases and the V segment lost 0 bases, leaving 18 bases of the junction unmatched. CDR1 is ENHRY and CDR2 is SYGVKD in the germline V gene. V and J are TRBV10-3 and TRBJ2-1; 7 nucleotides align to TRBD2. The sequencing used CD8+ T cells from peripheral blood mononuclear cells, collected before pregnancy. This clonotype was sampled from a female donor with multiple sclerosis, enrolled in a pregnancy study. CDR3 residues: CAISESALAGAAVDNEQFF. The CDR3 nucleotides read TGTGCCATCAGTGAGTCAGCCCTGGCGGGAGCGGCGGTTGATAATGAGCAGTTCTTC.